The entry below gives a single T cell receptor (beta chain) sequence along with its context. Its antigen is not identified. The sample comes from a study of blood T cells in healthy people across ages. Findings and caveats of the study: Measured against age, TCR beta diversity per million T cells decreased in a roughly linear manner.

The authors ran a second PCR of roughly 6 to 12 cycles using a sample-barcoded 5' primer and a J-beta primer mix. In TCRdb, the 5' RACE reads were re-called with MiXCR into one record per CDR3 protein. The sample consists of hundreds of thousands of distinct CDR3 sequences, 58% of them appearing once. The CDR3 loop spans 13 amino acids. V lost 2 bases and J lost 2, with 10 bases in between. Germline CDR1 reads DFQATT; CDR2 reads SNEGSKA (reference sequence). Every donor provided approximately 10 milliliters of peripheral blood. PBMCs, at least 6.5 million per sample, were isolated. Sequenced: blood. The chain employs TRBV20-1 and TRBJ2-7, with D hard to call. This sequence was found in a man aged 25-40 years in good health. For the CDR3, the DNA is TGCAGTGCTAGATCCAGGTCCCCCTACGAGCAGTACTTC. As protein: CSARSRSPYEQYF.